Presented here are 17 T cell receptor beta chains from one specimen sequenced in a study of beta chain features in type 1 diabetes. Sequencing targeted expressed TCRB transcripts, as all isolated RNA had been reverse transcribed. The repertoire was sequenced with immunoSEQ multiplex PCR; TCRdb's copy has only in-frame clones and lacks some. The sample has tens of thousands of clones; around 32% are singletons. Sequenced: stem cell memory CD4+ T cells from blood. These receptors all stem from a woman under 30 in good health.

This chain joins TRBV2 and TRBJ1-1, with a weak D call TRBD1 (6 bases). The V end lost 6 bases, the J end lost 0 bases, and 11 bases lay between the germline ends. Germline V gene sequence: CDR1 SNHLY, CDR2 FYNNEI. The CDR3 consists of 14 residues. This CDR3 is CASRVRGMNTEAFF. The DNA for the CDR3 is TGTGCCAGCAGGGTCAGGGGAATGAACACTGAAGCTTTCTTT.

This clone has a handful of counts. The chain joins TRBV5-6 to TRBJ2-5, with D possibly matching TRBD2 (5 bases). The CDR3 totals 16 residues. V was cut by 2 bases and J by 5 bases, with 19 bases left in between. Germline V gene data show CDR1 as SGHDT and CDR2 as YYEEEE. The CDR3 DNA follows: TGTGCCAGCAGCTTTCTGTCCTGGACTCGGTATGAGACCCAGTACTTC. It translates to CASSFLSWTRYETQYF.

The rearrangement joins TRBV19 to TRBJ2-1; a possible D gene is TRBD2 (6 bases). Trimming shortened V by 6 bases and J by 3 bases, and 15 bases separated the two germline ends. Germline V CDR1 and CDR2: LNHDA, SQIVND (reference sequence). The CDR3 contains 15 residues. In DNA form, the CDR3 reads TGTGCCAGTAGCCCCCTGCGGGGCAGCTACAATGAGCAGTTCTTC. This gives the protein CASSPLRGSYNEQFF.

The V and J genes are TRBV19 and TRBJ2-3; the D is unclear. Between the trimmed V and J ends, which lost 6 bases and 0 bases, there was a span of 4 bases. Per the germline V gene, CDR1 is LNHDA and CDR2 is SQIVND (reference sequence). The CDR3 loop spans 12 amino acids. The CDR3 reads CASSPSTDTQYF. The CDR3, as DNA: TGTGCCAGTAGCCCTAGCACAGATACGCAGTATTTT.

The chain is built from TRBV18 and TRBJ1-2, with unresolved D. Deletions cut 1 base from V and 2 bases from J, with 11 bases between. CDR3 length: 15 residues. Germline CDR1 reads KGHSH; CDR2 reads LQKENI. CDR3 protein: CASSPRAESNYGYTF. CDR3 nucleotide sequence: TGTGCCAGCTCACCACGGGCCGAGTCCAACTATGGCTACACCTTC.

V usage is TRBV7-2 and J usage is TRBJ2-7; unclear D gene. V was clipped by 2 bases and J by 7 bases, with 12 bases between them. The length of the CDR3 is 13 residues. Germline lookup yields CDR1 SGHTA and CDR2 FQGNSA. DNA for the CDR3: TGTGCCAGCAGCTTAAGAGAAAGAGGAGAGCAGTACTTC. The encoded protein is CASSLRERGEQYF.

This clone was observed a handful of times. The chain combines TRBV9 with TRBJ2-7; 9 nucleotides line up with TRBD1. The CDR3 totals 14 residues. The V segment lost 3 bases and the J segment 2 bases; nucleotides outside the gene matches: 3. From germline, CDR1 is SGDLS and CDR2 YYNGEE. In nucleotides, the CDR3 is TGTGCCAGCAGCGCAGGACAGGGGACCTACGAGCAGTACTTC. Its protein is CASSAGQGTYEQYF.

This chain connects TRBV7-9 to TRBJ1-1; no reliable D call. Trimming took off 5 bases at V and 0 bases at J, with 13 bases between the two ends. In germline, CDR1 is SEHNR, CDR2 FQNEAQ (reference sequence). The CDR3 is 15 amino acids. The CDR3 DNA reads TGTGCCAGCAGCCGCCGGGGAGGGATGAACACTGAAGCTTTCTTT. The encoded protein is CASSRRGGMNTEAFF.

This clone turned up a few times. V is TRBV19 and J is TRBJ1-2; 7 nucleotides match TRBD1. V lost 3 bases, J lost 8 bases, and 12 bases stayed unmatched. This CDR3 is 15 amino acids long. Per germline, CDR1 LNHDA and CDR2 SQIVND (reference sequence). CDR3 sequence (DNA): TGTGCCAGTAGTATCTCGACAGGGCGATCGTTCGGCTACACCTTC. Translated: CASSISTGRSFGYTF.

J is TRBJ2-1 and V is TRBV5-1; 11 bases align to TRBD2. Germline V gene lookup returns CDR1 SGHRS and CDR2 YFSETQ. The CDR3 extends over 15 amino acids. Trimming cost V 4 bases and J 6 bases; bases outside gene matches: 6. For the CDR3, the DNA is TGCGCCAGCAGCCTAGGGACTAGCGGAGCCAATGAGCAGTTCTTC. It yields the protein CASSLGTSGANEQFF. Complete variable domain (other parts from reference TRBV5-1 and TRBJ2-1): KAGVTQTPRYLIKTRGQQVTLSCSPISGHRSVSWYQQTPGQGLQFLFEYFSETQRNKGNFPGRFSGRQFSNSRSEMNVSTLELGDSALYLCASSLGTSGANEQFFGPGTRLTVL.

J is TRBJ2-7 and V is TRBV19, with D perhaps matching TRBD2 (6 bases). The CDR3 has 15 residues. Germline CDR1 LNHDA, CDR2 SQIVND (reference sequence). The ends were cut back, 2 bases at V and 0 bases at J, with 11 bases in the middle. CDR3 loop: CASSISGESSYEQYF. The CDR3, as DNA: TGTGCCAGTAGTATATCGGGGGAAAGCTCCTACGAGCAGTACTTC.

This rearrangement joins TRBV29-1 to TRBJ2-2; 8 bases map to TRBD1. Trimming removed 3 bases from V and 6 bases from J; junction bases left unmatched: 12. Germline V lookup: CDR1 SQVTM, CDR2 ANQGSEA. There are 16 residues in the CDR3. CDR3 in DNA: TGCAGCGTTGAGTGGCAGGGGGCGCGTAGGTCCGGGGAGCTGTTTTTT. Translation gives CSVEWQGARRSGELFF.

This clone turned up a few times. The chain has TRBV19 and TRBJ1-1; no definite D call. V lost 2 bases and J 0 bases, leaving 4 bases between the germline ends. Germline loops: CDR1 LNHDA, CDR2 SQIVND (reference sequence). The CDR3 is 13 residues long. CDR3 nucleotides: TGTGCCAGTAGTATACAGTTGAACACTGAAGCTTTCTTT. It yields the protein CASSIQLNTEAFF.

This chain joins TRBV18 and TRBJ1-2; D gene uncertain. V was clipped by 0 bases and J by 4 bases, with 9 bases between them. This CDR3 has 14 amino acids. Germline assignment: CDR1 KGHSH and CDR2 LQKENI. The DNA for the CDR3 is TGTGCCAGCTCACCACCGTCCGGTCCCTATGGCTACACCTTC. Protein: CASSPPSGPYGYTF.

This chain uses TRBV4-3 with TRBJ2-1; D might be TRBD1 (8 bases). The V and J ends lost 4 bases and 5 bases respectively, with 12 bases between them. The CDR3 spans 14 residues. Germline CDR1 reads LGHNA; CDR2 reads YSLEER. The CDR3 protein is CASSRTGRDNEQFF. CDR3 DNA sequence: TGCGCCAGCAGCCGGACAGGGAGGGACAATGAGCAGTTCTTC.

This clone was seen once. V and J are TRBV5-1 and TRBJ2-3; the match to TRBD2 covers 10 bases. The CDR3 sequence is 15 residues long. The trim removed 2 bases at V and 2 bases at J, leaving 2 bases unmatched. CDR1 and CDR2 from the germline V gene are SGHRS and YFSETQ. CDR3 coding DNA: TGCGCCAGCAGCTTAGGGACTAGCGTCACAGATACGCAGTATTTT. Translation: CASSLGTSVTDTQYF.

The gene calls are TRBV30 and TRBJ2-1; 15 bases align to TRBD2. The CDR3 covers 18 residues. V trimming: 0 bases; J trimming: 7 bases; junction bases outside the gene matches: 10. Germline assignment: CDR1 GTSNPN and CDR2 SVGIG (reference sequence). The CDR3 here is CAWSVWRTSGGARNEQFF. For the CDR3, the DNA is TGTGCCTGGAGTGTATGGCGGACTAGCGGGGGGGCTAGGAATGAGCAGTTCTTC.